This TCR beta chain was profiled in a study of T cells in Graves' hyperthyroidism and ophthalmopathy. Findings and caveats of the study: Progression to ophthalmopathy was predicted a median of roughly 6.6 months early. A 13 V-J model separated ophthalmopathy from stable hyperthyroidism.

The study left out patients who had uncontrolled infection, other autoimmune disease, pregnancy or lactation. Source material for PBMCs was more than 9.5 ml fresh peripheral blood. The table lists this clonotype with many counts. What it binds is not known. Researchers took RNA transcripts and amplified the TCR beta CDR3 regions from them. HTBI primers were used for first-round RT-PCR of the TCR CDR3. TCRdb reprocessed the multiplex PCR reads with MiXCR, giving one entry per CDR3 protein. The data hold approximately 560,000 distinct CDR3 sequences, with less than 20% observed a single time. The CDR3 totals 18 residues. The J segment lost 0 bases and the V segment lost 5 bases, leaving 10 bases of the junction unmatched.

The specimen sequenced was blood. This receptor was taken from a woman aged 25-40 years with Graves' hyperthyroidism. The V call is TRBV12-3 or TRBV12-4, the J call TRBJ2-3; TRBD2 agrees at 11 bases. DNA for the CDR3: TGTGCCAGCAGTCCCTTGACTAGCGGGACACTGAGCACAGATACGCAGTATTTT. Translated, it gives CASSPLTSGTLSTDTQYF.